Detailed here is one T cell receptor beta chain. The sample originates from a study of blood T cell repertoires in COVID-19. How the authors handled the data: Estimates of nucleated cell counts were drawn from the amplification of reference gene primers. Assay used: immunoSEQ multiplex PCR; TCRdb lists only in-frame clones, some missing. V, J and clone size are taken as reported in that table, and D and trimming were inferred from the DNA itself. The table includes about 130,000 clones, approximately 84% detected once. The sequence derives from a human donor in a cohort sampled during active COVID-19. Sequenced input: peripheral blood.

The CDR3 reads CASSETGIFSYEQYF. The CDR3 bases are TGTGCCAGCAGTGAAACAGGGATCTTCTCCTACGAGCAGTACTTC. This chain uses TRBV2 with TRBJ2-7; D possibly corresponds to TRBD1 (6 bases). The CDR3 runs 15 residues. The germline CDR1 and CDR2 sequences are SNHLY and FYNNEI. The V gene lost 2 bases and the J gene lost 0 bases, with 11 bases spanning the gap. The full variable domain, rest sourced from reference TRBV2 and TRBJ2-7, is EPEVTQTPSHQVTQMGQEVILRCVPISNHLYFYWYRQILGQKVEFLVSFYNNEISEKSEIFDDQFSVERPDGSNFTLKIRSTKLEDSAMYFCASSETGIFSYEQYFGPGTRLTVT.